This T cell receptor beta chain was identified during a study of blood T cell repertoires in COVID-19. Across the whole study: PBMCs, B-cell-depleted T cells, or T cells provided the cDNA or gDNA that made up the material.

V was cut by 3 bases and J by 6 bases, with 3 bases left in between. This CDR3 comprises 11 residues. The assay was immunoSEQ multiplex PCR, and TCRdb's table has in-frame clones only and misses some. Seen here are 77,000 or so clones, approximately 90% observed once, and the top ten hold around 4.5%. The clonotype was recovered from a man aged 45-60 years with active COVID-19. The chain has TRBV12-3 or TRBV12-4 and TRBJ2-1; D gene uncertain. Sequenced material: peripheral blood. The CDR3 sequence: CASSFSNEQFF. CDR3 DNA sequence: TGTGCCAGCAGTTTTAGCAATGAGCAGTTCTTC.